This passage covers 14 T cell receptor beta chains from one sample sequenced in a study of blood T cell repertoires in COVID-19. The assay was immunoSEQ multiplex PCR, and TCRdb's table has in-frame clones only and misses some. The sample yields about 32,000 clones, 90% to 95% seen once. The sequenced sample consisted of peripheral blood. All receptors come from a male donor with active COVID-19.

The genes are TRBV5-1 and TRBJ2-3; 8 bases fit TRBD1. This CDR3 comprises 16 residues. V shed 2 bases and J 6 bases; nucleotides not matched to a gene: 11. Germline assignment: CDR1 SGHRS and CDR2 YFSETQ. The CDR3 nucleotides read TGCGCCAGCAGCTTTCGGGGGCAGGGGGCAGGCGATACGCAGTATTTT. Translated, it gives CASSFRGQGAGDTQYF.

The rearrangement joins TRBV19 to TRBJ2-3, with D maybe TRBD1 (5 bases). Trimming stripped 3 bases from V and 1 base from J, with 11 bases between. The CDR3 sequence is 15 residues long. CDR1 and CDR2 from the germline V gene are LNHDA and SQIVND (reference sequence). CDR3 sequence: CASSMGPPGTDTQYF. The CDR3 bases are TGTGCCAGTAGTATGGGGCCCCCGGGCACAGATACGCAGTATTTT.

The rearrangement uses TRBV11-1 and TRBJ2-1, with 8 bases fitting TRBD1. Germline CDR1 is SGHAT and CDR2 is FQDESV (reference sequence). J lost 6 bases, V lost 0 bases, and 7 bases had no gene match. This CDR3 is 16 amino acids long. The CDR3 DNA reads as TGTGCCAGCAGCTTAGCTGTCAGGGGGCCTACCAATGAGCAGTTCTTC. Amino acids: CASSLAVRGPTNEQFF.

The rearrangement uses TRBV5-1 and TRBJ1-1; the D is unclear. V was trimmed by 0 bases and J by 1 base, leaving 10 bases between them. The CDR3 runs 15 residues. Germline loops: CDR1 SGHRS, CDR2 YFSETQ. The CDR3: CASSLDILSNTEAFF. The DNA of the CDR3 is TGCGCCAGCAGCTTGGACATTTTATCGAACACTGAAGCTTTCTTT.

This chain joins TRBV29-1 and TRBJ2-5; 7 nucleotides agree with TRBD2. V lost 4 bases, J lost 1 base, and 6 bases stayed unmatched. Germline values: CDR1 SQVTM, CDR2 ANQGSEA. The CDR3 is 14 amino acids. For the CDR3, the DNA is TGCAGCGTTGGGCTAGCGGAATCCCAAGAGACCCAGTACTTC. Amino acid sequence: CSVGLAESQETQYF. The full variable domain, with the rest looked up from reference TRBV29-1 and TRBJ2-5, is SAVISQKPSRDICQRGTSLTIQCQVDSQVTMMFWYRQQPGQSLTLIATANQGSEATYESGFVIDKFPISRPNLTFSTLTVSNMSPEDSSIYLCSVGLAESQETQYFGPGTRLLVL.

The CDR3 sequence: CASSELAGVLYNEQFF. CDR3 in DNA: TGTGCCAGCAGTGAGTTAGCGGGGGTGTTATACAATGAGCAGTTCTTC. The V and J genes are TRBV11-1 and TRBJ2-1; TRBD2 matches at 9 bases. CDR3 length: 16 amino acids. Per the germline V gene, CDR1 is SGHAT and CDR2 is FQDESV (reference sequence). V shed 6 bases and J 4 bases; nucleotides not matched to a gene: 10.

J is TRBJ2-2 and V is TRBV10-3; D is unresolved. Trimming took 0 bases from V and 4 from J, leaving 6 bases between them. The CDR3 sequence is 14 residues long. The germline V gene has CDR1 ENHRY and CDR2 SYGVKD. As DNA, the CDR3 is TGTGCCATCAGTGAGTCTCTGTCCACCGGGGAGCTGTTTTTT. Its protein product is CAISESLSTGELFF.

The rearrangement links TRBV7-9 to TRBJ1-1, with TRBD1 matching 7 bases. The trim removed 5 bases at V and 3 bases at J, leaving 6 bases unmatched. Germline lookup yields CDR1 SEHNR and CDR2 FQNEAQ (reference sequence). The CDR3 extends over 14 amino acids. The CDR3 loop reads CASSVGQVDTEAFF. The CDR3 bases are TGTGCCAGCAGCGTAGGACAGGTGGACACTGAAGCTTTCTTT.

V usage is TRBV2 and J usage is TRBJ2-7; D not resolved. The V end was cut by 6 bases, the J end by 0 bases, with 12 bases between. Germline CDR1 reads SNHLY; CDR2 reads FYNNEI. This CDR3 contains 14 residues. The CDR3 here is CASRHFPSSYEQYF. In DNA, the CDR3 is TGTGCCAGCAGGCACTTCCCGAGCTCCTACGAGCAGTACTTC.

V is TRBV19 and J is TRBJ2-4, with 12 bases that match TRBD2. The CDR3 runs 18 residues. Germline V gene data show CDR1 as LNHDA and CDR2 as SQIVND (reference sequence). Trimming took 1 base from V and 2 from J; bases not matched to a gene: 6. This CDR3 reads CASSIARTSGAPKNIQYF. In DNA, the CDR3 is TGTGCCAGTAGTATAGCTCGGACTAGCGGGGCTCCCAAAAACATTCAGTACTTC.

This clone was counted between two and nine times. The chain has TRBV5-4 and TRBJ1-2, with D perhaps TRBD1 (5 bases). Germline V lookup: CDR1 SGHNT, CDR2 YYREEE (reference sequence). V lost 4 bases and J 0 bases, leaving 16 bases between the germline ends. The CDR3 covers 16 residues. This chain's CDR3 is CASSGAWHLSNYGYTF. Here the CDR3 DNA reads TGTGCCAGCAGCGGGGCCTGGCATTTATCTAACTATGGCTACACCTTC.

This rearrangement joins TRBV6-5 to TRBJ2-3, with TRBD2 matching 7 bases. With V trimmed by 7 bases and J by 0 bases, 7 bases remained unmatched. The CDR3 length is 15 residues. Looked up from germline, CDR1 is MNHEY and CDR2 is SVGAGI. The CDR3 DNA reads as TGTGCCAGCACTCCCGGGCGGGGGAGCACAGATACGCAGTATTTT. The encoded protein is CASTPGRGSTDTQYF.

The chain joins TRBV9 to TRBJ1-5; 9 positions agree with TRBD1. CDR1 is SGDLS and CDR2 is YYNGEE in the germline V gene. The junction had 5 bases not matched to a gene; V was cut back by 3 bases and J by 4 bases. The CDR3 contains 15 residues. The CDR3 DNA follows: TGTGCCAGCAGCGGAGGCGGGACAGGGAATCAGCCCCAGCATTTT. The encoded protein is CASSGGGTGNQPQHF.

This clone was detected a few times. The chain uses TRBV5-5 and TRBJ1-2; 9 bases map to TRBD1. The germline gives CDR1 SGHKS, CDR2 YYEKEE (reference sequence). CDR3 length: 14 residues. The trim removed 0 bases at V and 6 bases at J, leaving 3 bases unmatched. In nucleotides, the CDR3 is TGTGCCAGCAGCTTGGAGGGACAGGGCCATGGCTACACCTTC. It codes for CASSLEGQGHGYTF.